This paragraph reports one T cell receptor beta chain. Its cognate antigen is unknown. CDR1 and CDR2 (germline): MNHEY, SMNVEV (reference sequence). Unmatched junction bases numbered 12, after V lost 5 bases and J lost 6 bases. This CDR3 is 15 amino acids long. The record originates from a study of cytomegalovirus exposure and HLA in healthy donors. Study-wide results and limits: Most sequenced TCRs were rare (though some public TCRs occurred in many donors). Associated with cytomegalovirus, according to the listing, were some 150 TCR beta chains.

The donors formed part of the roughly 120-subject validation cohort, distinct from the roughly 600-subject first cohort. The assay was immunoSEQ multiplex PCR, and TCRdb's table has in-frame clones only and misses some. The sample shows 110,000 to 150,000 clones, about 83% of them seen only once. The J gene is TRBJ1-2, the V gene TRBV27; 7 nucleotides align to TRBD1. Material for sequencing was PBMCs. This sequence originates from a woman aged 30 to 39 in good health and CMV-seronegative. Written as DNA, the CDR3 is TGTGCCAGCAGTATCAACCAGGGGGTGGTCAATGGCTACACCTTC. Protein product: CASSINQGVVNGYTF.